This T cell receptor (beta chain) was obtained from a study of shared clonotypes between healthy human individuals. Overall study: Donors had three CD4 naive, three CD4 memory, two CD8 naive and one CD8 memory plate apiece.

Using immunoSEQ multiplex PCR, the repertoire was profiled, and TCRdb retains in-frame clones only, with some absent. The sample carries fewer than 2.5 million clones, over 85% recorded once. The split of CD4+ cells yielded CD45RA+ naive and CD45RA-negative memory subsets. This CDR3 region has 14 residues. Trimming took 5 bases from V and 10 from J; bases not matched to a gene: 6. CDR1 ENHRY and CDR2 SYGVKD come from the germline V gene. This chain links TRBV10-3 with TRBJ2-2; 11 bases fit TRBD2. Sequencing used naive CD4+ T cells from PBMCs. Documented subset: CD45RA+ positively selected. This sequence was found in a man between 18 and 29 years old in good health. Some clones in this sample may be carry-over from other donors' samples. The CDR3 here is CAISKLAGEEELFF. The DNA of the CDR3 is TGTGCCATCAGTAAACTAGCGGGAGAGGAGGAGCTGTTTTTT.